The entry below gives a single TCR beta chain sequence along with its context. The trim removed 5 bases at V and 2 bases at J, leaving 10 bases unmatched. The CDR3 consists of 16 residues. Germline V gene lookup returns CDR1 KGHSH and CDR2 LQKENI. Source study methods: Cell counts per sample came from amplifying reference gene primers. Assay used: immunoSEQ multiplex PCR; TCRdb lists only in-frame clones, some missing. V, J and clone size were drawn from that table, and D and trimming were deduced from the DNA. The sample has some 80,000 clones, approximately 91% seen once. These data originate in a study of blood T cell repertoires in COVID-19. On the study more broadly: Sources were T cells, B-cell-depleted T cells, or PBMCs; the material itself was cDNA or gDNA.

The rearrangement uses TRBV18 and TRBJ2-3; 7 bases match TRBD2. Sequencing was done on a sample of peripheral blood. The source of this sequence is a man aged 45 to 65 with COVID-19, enrolled during active disease. The CDR3 region is CASSSQGAGNTDTQYF. In DNA, the CDR3 is TGTGCCAGCTCATCCCAGGGAGCGGGAAACACAGATACGCAGTATTTT.